One and the same sample provided the 12 T cell receptor beta chains below, sequenced in a study of blood T cell repertoires in COVID-19. Method: immunoSEQ multiplex PCR; TCRdb's copy keeps in-frame clones and lacks some. The table records 200,000 to 250,000 clones, about 88% of them present only once. The sample was peripheral blood. The receptors come from a woman aged 50 to 60 with COVID-19, enrolled during active disease.

As concerns this clone: Because the CDR3 is missing its conserved closing phenylalanine or tryptophan, this is likely a read error. The limits of the CDR3 on the DNA are not certain, so only TCRdb's listed CDR3 is given. The chain employs TRBV14 and TRBJ1-2; TRBD1, as called in the table, went unchecked against the DNA. The CDR3 comprises 14 residues, both ends counted. The germline CDR1 and CDR2 sequences are SGHDN and FVKESK. CDR3 sequence reads: CASSQDERGRVYFS.

The gene calls are TRBV12-3 or TRBV12-4 and TRBJ2-7; tentative D call: TRBD1 (6 bases). The V end was cut by 6 bases, the J end by 3 bases, with 12 bases between. The CDR3 has 13 residues. CDR3 in DNA: TGTGCCAGCAGCAGGGGACGGTTCTACGAGCAGTACGTC. It encodes CASSRGRFYEQYV.

This clone was seen a few times. The chain uses TRBV7-2 and TRBJ2-5, with 12 bases that match TRBD2. This CDR3 comprises 18 residues. The V gene end was trimmed by 1 base and the J gene end by 4 bases; junction bases not matched to a gene: 10. Looked up from germline, CDR1 is SGHTA and CDR2 is FQGNSA. The CDR3 loop reads CASSLGTSGGNKRETQYF. In DNA, the CDR3 is TGTGCCAGCAGCTTAGGTACTAGCGGGGGGAATAAGAGAGAGACCCAGTACTTC.

V usage is TRBV9 and J usage is TRBJ1-1, with TRBD1 as a possible D gene (5 bases). Deletions cut 3 bases from V and 0 bases from J, with 9 bases between. The CDR3 loop spans 14 amino acids. Germline lookup yields CDR1 SGDLS and CDR2 YYNGEE. CDR3 nucleotides: TGTGCCAGCAGCGATCAGGGTATGAACACTGAAGCTTTCTTT. It specifies CASSDQGMNTEAFF.

This chain links TRBV4-1 with TRBJ2-7, with a possible D match to TRBD1 (6 bases). V was cut by 1 base and J by 3 bases, with 16 bases left in between. Germline V CDR1 and CDR2: MGHRA, YSYEKL. CDR3 length: 16 residues. The CDR3 region has the DNA TGCGCCAGCAGCCAAGTTTGGCCAGGGGTTCTCTACGAGCAGTACTTC. Its protein product is CASSQVWPGVLYEQYF.

This sequence joins TRBV5-6 and TRBJ1-2; D possibly corresponds to TRBD1 (5 bases). The length of the CDR3 is 16 residues. CDR1 and CDR2 from the germline V gene are SGHDT and YYEEEE. V was shortened by 1 base and J by 4 bases, with 17 bases between the two germline ends. The CDR3 sequence: CASSLQVQGGSYGYTF. CDR3 nucleotide sequence: TGTGCCAGCAGCTTGCAGGTCCAGGGAGGGAGCTATGGCTACACCTTC. Filled out from reference TRBV5-6 and TRBJ1-2, the complete variable domain reads DAGVTQSPTHLIKTRGQQVTLRCSPKSGHDTVSWYQQALGQGPQFIFQYYEEEERQRGNFPDRFSGHQFPNYSSELNVNALLLGDSALYLCASSLQVQGGSYGYTFGSGTRLTVV.

The gene calls are TRBV9 and TRBJ2-1; 9 nucleotides agree with TRBD2. Trimming took 0 bases from V and 4 from J; bases not matched to a gene: 2. CDR3 length: 15 amino acids. Germline values: CDR1 SGDLS, CDR2 YYNGEE. The chain's CDR3 is CASSVGLAGYNEQFF. In DNA form, the CDR3 reads TGTGCCAGCAGCGTAGGGCTAGCGGGGTACAATGAGCAGTTCTTC.

The chain joins TRBV19 to TRBJ1-1, with D possibly being TRBD1 (5 bases). The CDR3 runs 16 residues. The germline V and J ends were trimmed by 1 base and 0 bases, with 12 bases remaining between them. Germline CDR1 and CDR2: LNHDA and SQIVND (reference sequence). The CDR3 DNA reads TGTGCCAGTAGTATAGTAAGGGGTATCATGAACACTGAAGCTTTCTTT. This translates into CASSIVRGIMNTEAFF.

The chain has TRBV11-3 and TRBJ2-1, with TRBD2 identical over 11 bases. In germline, CDR1 is SGHNT, CDR2 YENEEA. There are 16 residues in the CDR3. J lost 8 bases, V lost 2 bases, and 8 bases had no gene match. Here the CDR3 reads CASSLLAGGNPDEQFF. The CDR3 coding sequence is TGTGCCAGCAGCTTACTAGCGGGGGGTAACCCCGATGAGCAGTTCTTC.

The chain employs TRBV6-6 and TRBJ2-2, with no clear D. Per the germline V gene, CDR1 is MNHNY and CDR2 is SVGAGI (reference sequence). This CDR3 comprises 11 residues. V shed 6 bases and J shed 9 bases, with 8 bases lying between them. CDR3 sequence (DNA): TGTGCCAGCAGGGCCCCGAGGGAGCTGTTTTTT. It yields the protein CASRAPRELFF.

The chain carries TRBV5-1 and TRBJ2-7; 7 bases are shared with TRBD1. The germline CDR1 and CDR2 sequences are SGHRS and YFSETQ. V shed 4 bases, J shed 3 bases, and the junction held 7 bases outside the gene matches. The CDR3 contains 14 residues. The CDR3 DNA reads TGCGCCAGCAGCCCGAGACAGGGAAACTACGAGCAGTACTTC. Amino acid sequence: CASSPRQGNYEQYF.

The V and J genes are TRBV19 and TRBJ1-1; D is perhaps TRBD1 (5 bases). The CDR3 covers 12 residues. Trimming left V 7 bases short and J 1 base short, with 7 bases between. Germline values: CDR1 LNHDA, CDR2 SQIVND (reference sequence). The CDR3 is CASTQGNTEAFF. The DNA for the CDR3 is TGTGCCAGTACCCAGGGGAACACTGAAGCTTTCTTT.